The 6 T cell receptor beta chains in this list originate from one sample, sequenced in a study of OX40 agonist ivuxolimab in advanced cancers. Clones were read by immunoSEQ multiplex PCR, and TCRdb kept only the in-frame ones, dropping some. The sample records tens of thousands of clones, roughly 87% being singletons. The sequences come from CD4+ or CD8+ T cells sorted from blood, collected in a trial of the OX40 agonist ivuxolimab. The receptors come from an adult with an advanced solid tumor such as melanoma, head and neck, liver or kidney cancer.

The chain carries TRBV6-5 and TRBJ1-2; D perhaps matches TRBD1 (6 bases). This CDR3 region has 15 residues. Germline assignment: CDR1 MNHEY and CDR2 SVGAGI. Trimming took off 5 bases at V and 4 bases at J, with 17 bases between the two ends. The CDR3 sequence: CASSPTGAGLYGYTF. CDR3 DNA: TGTGCCAGCAGTCCGACGGGGGCGGGACTCTATGGCTACACCTTC.

The chain couples TRBV5-5 to TRBJ2-1; 9 bases fit TRBD1. CDR3 size: 15 residues. V was pared by 0 bases and J by 4 bases, with 2 bases of the junction left unmatched. Per the germline V gene, CDR1 is SGHKS and CDR2 is YYEKEE (reference sequence). CDR3 sequence: CASSLGDRDYNEQFF. CDR3 coding DNA: TGTGCCAGCAGCTTGGGGGACAGGGATTACAATGAGCAGTTCTTC.

The chain carries TRBV18 and TRBJ2-7, with D possibly matching TRBD2 (6 bases). CDR3 length: 13 residues. Deletions cut 2 bases from V and 3 bases from J, with 8 bases between. Germline assignment: CDR1 KGHSH and CDR2 LQKENI. In nucleotides, the CDR3 is TGTGCCAGCTCACCAGCCGGGGGCTACGAGCAGTACTTC. Translating gives CASSPAGGYEQYF.

Regarding this clone: A junction end diverges from the germline sequence, so it may reflect a read error. The rearrangement links TRBV19 to TRBJ1-2, with D possibly TRBD1 on 5 matching bases. The CDR3 loop spans 12 amino acids. Germline V gene lookup returns CDR1 LNHDA and CDR2 SQIVND (reference sequence). The CDR3 bases are TGTGCAAGTAGGGACGCATACTATGGCTACACCTTC. Amino acid sequence: CASRDAYYGYTF.

V is TRBV28 and J is TRBJ1-2; D not certain. This CDR3 is built from 11 residues. The V end lost 6 bases, the J end lost 3 bases, and 5 bases lay between the germline ends. Looked up from germline, CDR1 is MDHEN and CDR2 is SYDVKM. The CDR3 DNA is TGTGCCAGCAGCCATCACTATGGCTACACCTTC. Protein: CASSHHYGYTF.

This chain joins TRBV7-9 and TRBJ1-2, with 11 bases matching TRBD1. Germline assignment: CDR1 SEHNR and CDR2 FQNEAQ (reference sequence). The CDR3 has 16 amino acids. Unmatched junction bases numbered 4, after V lost 1 base and J lost 3 bases. CDR3 sequence: CASSLGRTGGDYGYTF. Here the CDR3 DNA reads TGTGCCAGCAGCTTAGGAAGGACAGGGGGCGACTATGGCTACACCTTC.